These 11 T cell receptor beta chains originate from one sample sequenced in a study of T cell responses to AZD1222 COVID-19 vaccine. The data were produced by immunoSEQ multiplex PCR, yet TCRdb's version contains in-frame clones alone and is incomplete. The sample records approximately 150,000 clones, over 75% being singletons. Sequencing was performed on peripheral blood, taken 28 days after the second dose of the MenACWY control vaccine. The receptors here all came from an adult who received the MenACWY meningococcal vaccine as a control.

The chain uses TRBV11-2 and TRBJ2-1; TRBD1 matches 7 bases. CDR3 length equals 15 residues. V was pared by 6 bases and J by 3 bases, with 8 bases of the junction left unmatched. Per the germline V gene, CDR1 is SGHAT and CDR2 is FQNNGV. CDR3 sequence: CASRKYGQDYNEQFF. CDR3 in DNA: TGTGCCAGCAGAAAATACGGACAGGACTACAATGAGCAGTTCTTC.

This chain uses TRBV7-2 with TRBJ1-6; D may be TRBD1 (5 bases). The CDR3 is made up of 16 amino acids. Trimming pared 2 bases from V and 7 bases from J, leaving 15 bases between. Germline V gene sequence: CDR1 SGHTA, CDR2 FQGNSA. The CDR3 nucleotides are TGTGCCAGCAGCTTATCTACGGGGCGAGAGAATTCACCCCTCCACTTT. Translating it yields CASSLSTGRENSPLHF. Full variable domain (outside the CDR3, taken from reference TRBV7-2 and TRBJ1-6): GAGVSQSPSNKVTEKGKDVELRCDPISGHTALYWYRQSLGQGLEFLIYFQGNSAPDKSGLPSDRFSAERTGGSVSTLTIQRTQQEDSAVYLCASSLSTGRENSPLHFGNGTRLTVT.

The chain uses TRBV4-1 and TRBJ1-2; 8 bases match TRBD1. Germline CDR1 reads MGHRA; CDR2 reads YSYEKL. Trimming at V came to 3 bases and at J to 7 bases, leaving 7 bases not matched to a gene. The CDR3 spans 14 residues. DNA for the CDR3: TGCGCCAGCAGCCAGCAGGACAGGGCTAGTGGCTACACCTTC. This codes for CASSQQDRASGYTF.

The chain employs TRBV5-1 and TRBJ1-6; a weak D match, TRBD1 (5 bases). Germline CDR1 reads SGHRS; CDR2 reads YFSETQ. The CDR3 is made up of 18 amino acids. Trimming stripped 3 bases from V and 4 bases from J, with 20 bases between. In DNA, the CDR3 is TGCGCCAGCAGCTGGAGGGACCCCGCTAATCGGTATAATTCACCCCTCCACTTT. Translation gives CASSWRDPANRYNSPLHF.

The rearrangement joins TRBV11-3 to TRBJ2-3; TRBD2 aligns across 8 bases. The V gene end was trimmed by 5 bases and the J gene end by 0 bases; junction bases not matched to a gene: 10. This CDR3 contains 17 residues. CDR1 is SGHNT, CDR2 YENEEA, per germline. This chain's CDR3 is CASSRTELAASTDTQYF. In nucleotides, the CDR3 is TGTGCCAGCAGCCGTACCGAACTAGCGGCTAGCACAGATACGCAGTATTTT.

This chain uses TRBV7-9 with TRBJ2-7; D is possibly TRBD1 (6 bases). This CDR3 has 14 residues. V lost 4 bases and J 0 bases, leaving 10 bases between the germline ends. Germline loops: CDR1 SEHNR, CDR2 FQNEAQ (reference sequence). The CDR3 DNA is TGTGCCAGCAGCTCCCGGGACAACTCCTACGAGCAGTACTTC. As protein: CASSSRDNSYEQYF. Full variable domain (missing parts from reference TRBV7-9 and TRBJ2-7): DTGVSQNPRHKITKRGQNVTFRCDPISEHNRLYWYRQTLGQGPEFLTYFQNEAQLEKSRLLSDRFSAERPKGSFSTLEIQRTEQGDSAMYLCASSSRDNSYEQYFGPGTRLTVT.

This chain uses TRBV4-3 with TRBJ1-2; 10 bases line up with TRBD1. The CDR3 has 16 residues. Losses at the gene ends were 1 base for V and 6 bases for J; bases not matched to a gene: 8. Germline CDR1 reads LGHNA; CDR2 reads YSLEER. The CDR3 region has the DNA TGCGCCAGCAGCCAAGGGTGGGACAGGGGTCCCGATGGCTACACCTTC. Translation: CASSQGWDRGPDGYTF.

Only a few counts were recorded for this clone. The chain links TRBV21-1 to TRBJ1-3; the table names TRBD1, a call not compared with the DNA. TRBV21-1 is noted as a pseudogene. The CDR3 loop spans 15 amino acids. Here the CDR3 reads CASSKNTLSGNTIYF. CDR3 coding DNA: TGTGCCAGCAGCAAAAACACCCTCTCTGGAAACACCATATATTTT.

The chain links TRBV3-1 (or the pseudogene TRBV3-2) to TRBJ2-7; D uncertain. Germline CDR1 LGHDT, CDR2 YNNKEL (reference sequence). CDR3 length: 13 amino acids. V shed 2 bases and J shed 0 bases, with 5 bases lying between them. CDR3 sequence reads: CASSQIPSYEQYF. The CDR3 DNA sequence: TGTGCCAGCAGCCAAATACCCTCCTACGAGCAGTACTTC.

The rearrangement links TRBV18 to TRBJ1-1; D ambiguous. The CDR3 length is 11 residues. The germline V and J ends were trimmed by 5 bases and 1 base, with 2 bases remaining between them. Germline CDR1 KGHSH, CDR2 LQKENI. DNA for the CDR3: TGTGCCAGCTCAAAGAACACTGAAGCTTTCTTT. Protein: CASSKNTEAFF.

The chain carries TRBV19 and TRBJ1-5; TRBD1 matches 10 bases. V dropped 6 bases and J dropped 7; count of bases not matched to a gene: 6. Germline V CDR1 and CDR2: LNHDA, SQIVND (reference sequence). The CDR3 runs 14 residues. This CDR3 is CASSFRQGAQPQHF. CDR3 DNA: TGTGCCAGTAGCTTTAGACAGGGGGCGCAGCCCCAGCATTTT.